The clone carrying this T cell receptor beta chain was observed a handful of times. Antigen specificity is unknown. The data stem from a study of CD8 T cells in ankylosing spondylitis. Study-level findings and limits: A TCR beta motif of fewer than ten highly homologous variants appeared characteristic of ankylosing spondylitis blood.

The CDR3 is made up of 14 amino acids. V shed 2 bases and J shed 3 bases, with 11 bases lying between them. CDR1 is SGDLS, CDR2 YYNGEE, per germline. Each CDR3 protein gets one entry after TCRdb re-called the 5' RACE reads with MiXCR. The sample has roughly 670,000 distinct CDR3 sequences; around 20% are singletons. The sequence derives from a male donor with ankylosing spondylitis. Sequencing was carried out using blood, either unsorted or a sorted T cell fraction (not recorded which). This chain connects TRBV9 to TRBJ1-1, with unresolved D. The CDR3 nucleotides read TGTGCCAGCAGCGTGGGCAGTTCCTACACTGAAGCTTTCTTT. It yields the protein CASSVGSSYTEAFF.